Below, one T cell receptor (beta chain) is given with its context. This record belongs to a study of shared clonotypes between healthy human individuals. V lost 0 bases and J lost 10, with 16 bases in between. Germline V CDR1 and CDR2: SQVTM, ANQGSEA. CDR3 length equals 14 residues. Sequenced by immunoSEQ multiplex PCR; TCRdb stores in-frame clones only, minus some. The sample yields about 2.4 million clones, roughly 93% seen once. This clonotype was sampled from a man aged 18 to 30 in good health. Some clones in this sample may be carry-over from other donors' samples. The sequenced material came from naive CD4+ T cells from PBMCs. Subset given: CD45RA+ positively selected. The chain uses TRBV29-1 and TRBJ2-1, with D perhaps TRBD1 (6 bases). The CDR3 sequence is CSVEDWAGDHEQFF. The CDR3 nucleotides are TGCAGCGTTGAAGACTGGGCAGGGGATCACGAGCAGTTCTTC.